This TCR beta chain came from a study of identical twins' blood T cells. The study, taken as a whole, reports: Abundant TCRbeta CDR3s overlapped more between twins than with unrelated donors.

In its sample, this clonotype was seen a few times. Antigen unknown. TCRdb re-analysed the 5' RACE reads in MiXCR, keeping a single row per CDR3 protein. Among hundreds of thousands of distinct CDR3 sequences listed, 25% to 35% were seen once. Donors were six healthy women in three monozygous twin pairs. Trimming cost V 7 bases and J 0 bases, with 10 bases left between them. CDR1 is MNHEY, CDR2 SVGEGT, per germline. CDR3 size: 14 residues. The rearrangement links TRBV6-2 or TRBV6-3 to TRBJ1-5, with D uncertain. This receptor was obtained from a woman aged 18 to 50 in good health. Sequenced input: PBMCs. The DNA for the CDR3 is TGTGCCAGCACTACCTCTTATAGCAATCAGCCCCAGCATTTT. Protein sequence: CASTTSYSNQPQHF.